This entry lists 32 T cell receptor beta chains sequenced from one sample in a study of cytomegalovirus exposure and HLA in healthy donors. The PCR used 60 Vbeta and 13 Jbeta primers. Sequencing used immunoSEQ multiplex PCR; TCRdb keeps in-frame clones, though not all of them. The sample has about 160,000 clones, about 77% seen once. The sample consisted of PBMCs. The receptors derive from a woman aged 45-60 years in good health and CMV-seronegative.

The genes are TRBV19 and TRBJ2-6; D uncertain. The CDR3 covers 13 residues. Germline CDR1 LNHDA, CDR2 SQIVND (reference sequence). V gave up 7 bases and J gave up 4 bases, with 8 bases separating them. DNA of the CDR3: TGTGCCAGTACAACGAGCGGGGCCAACGTCCTGACTTTC. It codes for CASTTSGANVLTF.

The genes are TRBV7-9 and TRBJ1-3; D gene ambiguous. The CDR3 is made up of 12 amino acids. From germline, CDR1 is SEHNR and CDR2 FQNEAQ (reference sequence). The V and J ends lost 1 base and 8 bases respectively, with 6 bases between them. Here the CDR3 reads CASSLVQDTIYF. CDR3 sequence (DNA): TGTGCCAGCAGCTTAGTTCAGGACACCATATATTTT.

The chain joins TRBV28 to TRBJ2-7; D ambiguous. The V gene's germline CDR1 is MDHEN and CDR2 SYDVKM. The CDR3 is 14 amino acids. Trimming stripped 3 bases from V and 3 bases from J, with 12 bases between. The chain's CDR3 is CASSLAGPNYEQYF. CDR3 nucleotides: TGTGCCAGCAGTTTGGCAGGCCCGAACTACGAGCAGTACTTC.

This clone occurred a few times. This chain connects TRBV7-9 to TRBJ1-1; perhaps TRBD1 as D (6 bases). With 5 bases removed from V and 5 bases from J, the gap between germline ends came to 9 bases. Germline V gene lookup returns CDR1 SEHNR and CDR2 FQNEAQ (reference sequence). The CDR3 totals 12 residues. CDR3 protein: CASSQGTTEAFF. As DNA, the CDR3 is TGTGCCAGCAGCCAGGGGACGACTGAAGCTTTCTTT.

This chain connects TRBV15 to TRBJ2-7; no definite D call. Germline values: CDR1 LNHNV, CDR2 YYDKDF (reference sequence). V gave up 4 bases and J gave up 3 bases, with 10 bases separating them. The length of the CDR3 is 13 residues. The CDR3 DNA reads as TGTGCCACCAGCAAGCCTCGAAGCTACGAGCAGTACTTC. Protein sequence: CATSKPRSYEQYF. The full variable domain, with the rest looked up from reference TRBV15 and TRBJ2-7, is DAMVIQNPRYQVTQFGKPVTLSCSQTLNHNVMYWYQQKSSQAPKLLFHYYDKDFNNEADTPDNFQSRRPNTSFCFLDIRSPGLGDTAMYLCATSKPRSYEQYFGPGTRLTVT.

The rearrangement uses TRBV6-5 and TRBJ1-2; 7 bases are a match to TRBD1. The CDR3 is 16 residues long. Germline-derived CDR1 and CDR2 are MNHEY and SVGAGI. Trimming took 0 bases from V and 5 from J; bases not matched to a gene: 9. For the CDR3, the DNA is TGTGCCAGCAGTTACTCCTCGTCGACAGGGTATTATGGCTACACCTTC. Translation: CASSYSSSTGYYGYTF.

The chain joins TRBV5-6 to TRBJ2-7; D remains ambiguous. The germline V gene has CDR1 SGHDT and CDR2 YYEEEE. CDR3 length: 14 amino acids. Trimming pared 7 bases from V and 0 bases from J, leaving 14 bases between. The CDR3 region has the DNA TGTGCCAGCCTAAACTCGACAAGCTCCTACGAGCAGTACTTC. Translating it yields CASLNSTSSYEQYF.

The V call is TRBV7-2, the J call TRBJ2-7, with D possibly being TRBD1 (5 bases). CDR3 length: 12 residues. Trimming cost V 5 bases and J 3 bases, with 8 bases left between them. Germline CDR1 and CDR2: SGHTA and FQGNSA. Written as DNA, the CDR3 is TGTGCCAGCAGCACTCAGGGCTACGAGCAGTACTTC. Translated, it gives CASSTQGYEQYF.

This chain joins TRBV27 and TRBJ2-3, with 9 bases that match TRBD2. Germline V gene sequence: CDR1 MNHEY, CDR2 SMNVEV (reference sequence). The CDR3 totals 16 residues. V lost 7 bases to trimming and J lost 2 bases; unmatched junction nucleotides: 10. The CDR3 is CASIRRGGGITDTQYF. For the CDR3, the DNA is TGTGCCAGCATTCGGCGGGGGGGCGGAATCACAGATACGCAGTATTTT.

The gene calls are TRBV28 and TRBJ1-5, with D uncertain. The CDR3 totals 12 residues. Germline CDR1 reads MDHEN; CDR2 reads SYDVKM. The V gene lost 3 bases and the J gene lost 6 bases, with 6 bases spanning the gap. CDR3 sequence reads: CASSFPGQPQHF. The CDR3 DNA follows: TGTGCCAGCAGTTTCCCGGGTCAGCCCCAGCATTTT.

The V call is TRBV5-8, the J call TRBJ1-6, with 8 bases identical to TRBD1. V lost 3 bases and J lost 2; bases outside the gene matches: 4. Germline lookup yields CDR1 SGHTS and CDR2 YDEGEE. This CDR3 has 16 amino acids. In nucleotides, the CDR3 is TGTGCCAGCAGCTCACAGGGGGACGCCTATAATTCACCCCTCCACTTT. It translates to CASSSQGDAYNSPLHF.

This clone has more than one count but fewer than ten. V gene TRBV28 combines with J gene TRBJ1-1; 7 positions match TRBD1. V was pared by 1 base and J by 6 bases, with 8 bases of the junction left unmatched. The CDR3 length is 15 residues. The germline CDR1 and CDR2 sequences are MDHEN and SYDVKM. CDR3 loop: CASSLSGGRRAEAFF. The CDR3, as DNA: TGTGCCAGCAGTTTATCAGGGGGGAGGAGAGCTGAAGCTTTCTTT.

V is TRBV16 and J is TRBJ1-5; 8 nucleotides align to TRBD1. With 2 bases clipped from V and 7 bases from J, the junction kept 7 bases outside the gene matches. Germline values: CDR1 KGHSY, CDR2 FQNENV. This CDR3 has 15 residues. DNA of the CDR3: TGTGCCAGCAGCCAAACCAGGGGGCGCGGGCAGCCCCAGCATTTT. Its protein product is CASSQTRGRGQPQHF.

CDR3 residues: CASSYRGRGGEKLFF. As DNA, the CDR3 is TGTGCCAGCAGCTACCGGGGGCGCGGGGGTGAAAAACTGTTTTTT. The chain links TRBV5-4 to TRBJ1-4, with D maybe TRBD1 (6 bases). CDR3 length equals 15 residues. CDR1 and CDR2 from the germline V gene are SGHNT and YYREEE (reference sequence). Deletions cut 3 bases from V and 7 bases from J, with 16 bases between.

This clone was picked up a small number of times. The J gene is TRBJ1-1, the V gene TRBV5-4; 7 bases line up with TRBD1. Germline CDR1 and CDR2: SGHNT and YYREEE (reference sequence). This CDR3 is built from 14 residues. V gave up 0 bases and J gave up 1 base; unmatched junction bases: 0. This CDR3 is CASSLDRGNTEAFF. The CDR3 DNA reads TGTGCCAGCAGCTTGGACAGGGGGAACACTGAAGCTTTCTTT.

The rearrangement joins TRBV10-3 to TRBJ1-1; 8 bases line up with TRBD1. The J segment lost 1 base and the V segment lost 2 bases, leaving 3 bases of the junction unmatched. Germline V lookup: CDR1 ENHRY, CDR2 SYGVKD. The CDR3 extends over 15 amino acids. CDR3 bases: TGTGCCATCAGTGAGCCCGGGACAGGGAACACTGAAGCTTTCTTT. Its translation: CAISEPGTGNTEAFF.

This clone was seen repeatedly, ten times or more. For the CDR3, the DNA is TGTGCCGTCTCACAGGGGGCTGACGGAGAGACCCAGTACTTC. Translation: CAVSQGADGETQYF. The chain uses TRBV10-3 and TRBJ2-5; 9 positions agree with TRBD1. This CDR3 is built from 14 residues. The germline V gene encodes CDR1 ENHRY and CDR2 SYGVKD. V lost 11 bases to trimming and J lost 4 bases; unmatched junction nucleotides: 11.

J is TRBJ1-1 and V is TRBV2; no clear D gene. Trimming cost V 0 bases and J 4 bases, with 6 bases left between them. Germline V lookup: CDR1 SNHLY, CDR2 FYNNEI. This CDR3 contains 13 residues. The CDR3 DNA reads as TGTGCCAGCAGTGAAGCTGTCCTCACTGAAGCTTTCTTT. Translated: CASSEAVLTEAFF.

This chain joins TRBV4-1 and TRBJ1-5; no clear D gene. This CDR3 has 15 amino acids. V was clipped by 6 bases and J by 0 bases, with 12 bases between them. The germline gives CDR1 MGHRA, CDR2 YSYEKL. CDR3 loop: CASSLGRASNQPQHF. The CDR3 nucleotides read TGCGCCAGCAGTCTGGGCCGTGCTAGCAATCAGCCCCAGCATTTT.

This clone was detected once. The chain employs TRBV21-1 and TRBJ1-2; TRBD1 is taken as the D call from the table, unchecked against the DNA. TRBV21-1 represents a pseudogene. The CDR3 loop spans 20 amino acids. The CDR3 protein is CASSKVVGGLRQGGIGGYTF. CDR3 coding DNA: TGTGCCAGCAGCAAAGTTGTTGGAGGGTTACGACAGGGAGGTATAGGTGGCTACACCTTC.

The chain has TRBV29-1 and TRBJ2-1, with 9 nucleotides matching TRBD2. There are 13 residues in the CDR3. Germline assignment: CDR1 SQVTM and CDR2 ANQGSEA. V shed 6 bases, J shed 6 bases, and the junction held 6 bases outside the gene matches. CDR3 loop: CSVVGLATNEQFF. CDR3 sequence (DNA): TGCAGCGTGGTTGGACTAGCGACCAATGAGCAGTTCTTC.

The chain links TRBV6-1 to TRBJ2-5; TRBD2 agrees at 8 bases. V trimming: 4 bases; J trimming: 1 base; junction bases outside the gene matches: 5. The CDR3 extends over 15 amino acids. In germline, CDR1 is MNHNS, CDR2 SASEGT. CDR3 sequence (DNA): TGTGCCAGCAGTGGAGTAGCGGGGATCCAAGAGACCCAGTACTTC. Its protein product is CASSGVAGIQETQYF.

With regard to this clone: An end of the junction differs from the germline gene, which may be a read error. The chain recombines TRBV27 with TRBJ2-1, with a tentative D call TRBD1 (6 bases). The CDR3 has 16 amino acids. The germline V gene has CDR1 MNHEY and CDR2 SMNVEV (reference sequence). The CDR3 region has the DNA TGTGCCAGCAGTTTATGGGACAAAGAATCCTACAATCAGCAGTTCTTC. Residues: CASSLWDKESYNQQFF.

The J gene is TRBJ2-4, the V gene TRBV15, with D perhaps TRBD2 (5 bases). The CDR3 loop spans 13 amino acids. The V gene lost 6 bases and the J gene lost 9 bases, with 15 bases spanning the gap. The germline CDR1 and CDR2 sequences are LNHNV and YYDKDF (reference sequence). The CDR3 sequence: CATRDGSWGIQYF. CDR3 DNA sequence: TGTGCCACCAGGGATGGGAGCTGGGGCATTCAGTACTTC.

This clone was picked up a small number of times. The chain joins TRBV28 to TRBJ2-7; tentatively, D is TRBD1 (6 bases). CDR1 and CDR2 from the germline V gene are MDHEN and SYDVKM. This CDR3 is 15 amino acids long. V lost 1 base to trimming and J lost 0 bases, with 10 bases between them. The CDR3 DNA sequence: TGTGCCAGCAGTTTATCAGAGGACAGCTCCTACGAGCAGTACTTC. It is translated as CASSLSEDSSYEQYF.

This chain joins TRBV19 and TRBJ2-1; 9 bases fit TRBD2. V dropped 3 bases and J dropped 7; count of bases not matched to a gene: 10. The CDR3 runs 16 residues. Per germline, CDR1 LNHDA and CDR2 SQIVND (reference sequence). Here the CDR3 reads CASSIMGGRAGNEQFF. CDR3 in DNA: TGTGCCAGTAGTATCATGGGCGGGAGGGCCGGAAATGAGCAGTTCTTC. Looking up the rest from reference TRBV19 and TRBJ2-1 gives the full variable domain: DGGITQSPKYLFRKEGQNVTLSCEQNLNHDAMYWYRQDPGQGLRLIYYSQIVNDFQKGDIAEGYSVSREKKESFPLTVTSAQKNPTAFYLCASSIMGGRAGNEQFFGPGTRLTVL.

In its sample, this clone was seen a few times. One end of the junction is discordant with germline, which a read error may explain. J is TRBJ2-7 and V is TRBV19; 7 bases are a match to TRBD1. The CDR3 extends over 15 amino acids. Germline loops: CDR1 LNHDA, CDR2 SQIVND (reference sequence). The CDR3 loop is CASSPRGGRRDILSF. Written as DNA, the CDR3 is TGTGCCAGTAGTCCCCGAGGGGGCCGCCGGGACATCCTCAGCTTC.

This CDR3 is CASSFVFGGSLYTEAFF. The CDR3, as DNA: TGTGCCAGCAGCTTCGTGTTCGGGGGTTCTCTTTACACTGAAGCTTTCTTT. The chain recombines TRBV7-2 with TRBJ1-1, with D tentatively TRBD1 (5 bases). Germline CDR1 is SGHTA and CDR2 is FQGNSA. Between the trimmed V and J ends, which lost 3 bases and 3 bases, there was a span of 20 bases. The CDR3 runs 17 residues.

Comment on this clone: At one boundary the junction diverges from the germline segment, which might be a read error. The genes are TRBV7-2 and TRBJ1-1; D call uncertain. Germline assignment: CDR1 SGHTA and CDR2 FQGNSA. This CDR3 is 14 amino acids long. The CDR3 is CASSKKGRNAEAFF. The CDR3 coding sequence is TGTGCCAGCAGCAAAAAAGGGAGGAACGCTGAAGCTTTCTTT.

This clone was recorded at least ten times. In DNA, the CDR3 is TGTGCCATCAGTGAGTTACAGGGGGGATCCGGGGCCAACGTCCTGACTTTC. Protein sequence: CAISELQGGSGANVLTF. V and J are TRBV10-3 and TRBJ2-6; 8 bases are a match to TRBD1. The J segment lost 4 bases and the V segment lost 1 base, leaving 6 bases of the junction unmatched. The CDR3 runs to 17 residues. Germline CDR1 ENHRY, CDR2 SYGVKD.

The V and J genes are TRBV6-6 and TRBJ2-5; tentative D call: TRBD2 (7 bases). This CDR3 is built from 16 residues. The ends were cut back, 2 bases at V and 0 bases at J, with 13 bases in the middle. The germline V gene encodes CDR1 MNHNY and CDR2 SVGAGI (reference sequence). DNA for the CDR3: TGTGCCAGCAGTTACACCCCCGGGGGGCACCAAGAGACCCAGTACTTC. This codes for CASSYTPGGHQETQYF.

This chain uses TRBV6-5 with TRBJ1-1, with TRBD1 matching 7 bases. The germline V gene has CDR1 MNHEY and CDR2 SVGAGI. J gave up 3 bases and V 7 bases, and 5 bases lay outside the gene matches. The CDR3 is 13 amino acids. The CDR3 DNA follows: TGTGCCAGCACCGGGACAGTCTACACTGAAGCTTTCTTT. Its translation: CASTGTVYTEAFF.